This TCR beta chain is drawn from a study of CD8 T cells in ankylosing spondylitis. Points from the study as a whole: Disease-associated clones were CD8+ and fairly uncommon in peripheral blood. A motif in TCR beta, a set of under ten highly homologous variants, appeared characteristic of ankylosing spondylitis blood. Significant enrichment of disease-linked clones was reported in matched ankylosing spondylitis synovial fluid.

The J segment lost 0 bases and the V segment lost 4 bases, leaving 9 bases of the junction unmatched. This CDR3 contains 16 residues. CDR1 and CDR2 (germline): SGHRS, YFSETQ. This clonotype appeared a few times. Antigen: not known. TCRdb re-called the 5' RACE reads through MiXCR, storing one row per CDR3 protein. The data hold around 770,000 distinct CDR3 sequences, with around 11% observed a single time. V usage is TRBV5-1 and J usage is TRBJ2-7, with 8 bases that match TRBD1. The source of this sequence is a male donor with ankylosing spondylitis. The specimen was blood, either unsorted or a sorted T cell fraction (not recorded which). The DNA of the CDR3 is TGCGCCAGCAGCCCACTCAGGGGGCACAGCTCCTACGAGCAGTACTTC. This encodes CASSPLRGHSSYEQYF.